Listed here are 18 T cell receptor beta chains from one sample, sequenced in a study of T-cell memory formation after mild COVID-19. TCRdb processed the 5' RACE reads anew with MiXCR; each CDR3 protein has one entry. The table has roughly 100,000 distinct CDR3 sequences, about a sixth seen once. Sequencing was done on a sample of PBMCs or a T cell subset sorted from them (not recorded which). These TCRs come from an adult woman who had mild COVID-19 (a few samples of this study predate the infection). Cell type and time point are not known.

V is TRBV9 and J is TRBJ2-3, with 7 bases lining up with TRBD2. The V and J ends lost 0 bases and 4 bases, in that order; junction bases with no gene match: 11. The CDR3 has 17 residues. The germline CDR1 and CDR2 sequences are SGDLS and YYNGEE. CDR3 sequence (DNA): TGTGCCAGCAGCGTAGTTAGCGGGTCCCGCCAGGCAGATACGCAGTATTTT. Its protein product is CASSVVSGSRQADTQYF.

In its sample, this clonotype was seen a few times. The chain couples TRBV10-3 to TRBJ2-1, with D possibly being TRBD2 (6 bases). CDR3 length: 14 residues. The V gene lost 0 bases and the J gene lost 5 bases, with 8 bases spanning the gap. The germline CDR1 and CDR2 sequences are ENHRY and SYGVKD. The CDR3 nucleotides read TGTGCCATCAGTGAGTCGGAGGGACACAATGAGCAGTTCTTC. Amino acid sequence: CAISESEGHNEQFF.

This clonotype was counted a few times. CDR3 amino acids: CASTPYAGDTDTQYF. CDR3 sequence (DNA): TGTGCCAGCACTCCTTATGCGGGGGACACAGATACGCAGTATTTT. V gene TRBV12-3 or TRBV12-4 combines with J gene TRBJ2-3, with 7 bases that match TRBD2. The CDR3 is made up of 15 amino acids. The junction had 9 bases not matched to a gene; V was cut back by 7 bases and J by 2 bases.

The chain recombines TRBV29-1 with TRBJ2-5, with D unclear. The germline CDR1 and CDR2 sequences are SQVTM and ANQGSEA. The CDR3 spans 11 residues. With 0 bases removed from V and 7 bases from J, the gap between germline ends came to 6 bases. The chain's CDR3 is CSVEDLGTQYF. CDR3 DNA sequence: TGCAGCGTTGAAGATCTCGGGACCCAGTACTTC.

This clonotype was counted between two and nine times. The chain recombines TRBV5-8 with TRBJ1-1, with a tentative D call TRBD1 (6 bases). Germline CDR1 and CDR2: SGHTS and YDEGEE. V shed 3 bases and J shed 0 bases, with 12 bases lying between them. The CDR3 contains 15 residues. DNA for the CDR3: TGTGCCAGCAGCTCCCAGGGGCAACTGAACACTGAAGCTTTCTTT. Residues: CASSSQGQLNTEAFF.

This clonotype was counted between two and nine times. The chain links TRBV18 to TRBJ2-7, with a weak D call TRBD2 (6 bases). The CDR3 is made up of 14 amino acids. Germline lookup yields CDR1 KGHSH and CDR2 LQKENI. Deletions cut 3 bases from V and 3 bases from J, with 12 bases between. This chain's CDR3 is CASSPTGGDYEQYF. The CDR3 DNA reads TGTGCCAGCTCACCCACCGGAGGGGACTACGAGCAGTACTTC.

This clonotype was observed a few times. The rearrangement joins TRBV15 to TRBJ2-2, with D possibly TRBD1 on 5 matching bases. V gave up 3 bases and J gave up 3 bases, with 20 bases separating them. Germline CDR1 reads LNHNV; CDR2 reads YYDKDF (reference sequence). The CDR3 consists of 18 residues. The CDR3 DNA reads as TGTGCCACCAGCAGTGGTTTTAGGGGCAGGTTGCACACCGGGGAGCTGTTTTTT. It yields the protein CATSSGFRGRLHTGELFF.

This clonotype came up many times. The J gene is TRBJ2-4, the V gene TRBV5-1, with 8 bases lining up with TRBD1. This CDR3 region has 13 residues. The V gene's germline CDR1 is SGHRS and CDR2 YFSETQ. After removal of 4 bases from V and 5 bases from J, the junction contained 2 bases not matched to a gene. CDR3 in amino acids: CASSAGQENIQYF. The CDR3 DNA follows: TGCGCCAGCAGCGCGGGACAGGAAAACATTCAGTACTTC.

This clonotype was observed a handful of times. The V gene is TRBV7-8, the J gene TRBJ2-3; 7 nucleotides line up with TRBD2. CDR1 and CDR2 from the germline V gene are SGHVS and FQNEAQ. Trimming took 4 bases from V and 4 from J; bases not matched to a gene: 14. CDR3 length: 17 amino acids. CDR3 residues: CASSSTGGGPLADTQYF. Written as DNA, the CDR3 is TGTGCCAGCAGCTCGACCGGGGGAGGGCCGCTCGCAGATACGCAGTATTTT.

There are many counts of this clonotype. The gene calls are TRBV20-1 and TRBJ2-7; a weak D match, TRBD2 (6 bases). Trimming pared 5 bases from V and 0 bases from J, leaving 11 bases between. CDR1 and CDR2 from the germline V gene are DFQATT and SNEGSKA (reference sequence). This CDR3 is built from 13 residues. CDR3 nucleotide sequence: TGCAGTGCTGCGGGGTTGAGCTCCTACGAGCAGTACTTC. Translated: CSAAGLSSYEQYF.

The table lists this clonotype with a count of one. V is TRBV5-1 and J is TRBJ2-7; D is unresolved. Germline V gene data show CDR1 as SGHRS and CDR2 as YFSETQ. CDR3 length equals 20 residues. V lost 3 bases and J lost 7, with 35 bases in between. DNA for the CDR3: TGCGCCAGCAGCTCAGGATATCGGACGACCAGAGTCCTACTGAGGCCAGAGCAGTACTTC. Translating gives CASSSGYRTTRVLLRPEQYF.

This clonotype was counted between two and nine times. The V call is TRBV6-5, the J call TRBJ2-7; a weak D match, TRBD2 (6 bases). In germline, CDR1 is MNHEY, CDR2 SVGAGI. The CDR3 loop spans 15 amino acids. V lost 3 bases, J lost 9 bases, and 21 bases lay in between. CDR3 in DNA: TGTGCCAGCAGTTATCGGGACGGGGGTTCCATGTGGCAGTACTTC. Amino acids: CASSYRDGGSMWQYF.

The chain couples TRBV9 to TRBJ1-2, with D possibly matching TRBD1 (5 bases). CDR1 SGDLS and CDR2 YYNGEE come from the germline V gene. The CDR3 has 17 amino acids. V was shortened by 0 bases and J by 4 bases, with 19 bases between the two germline ends. The CDR3 sequence: CASSVVPVDKVSYGYTF. The CDR3 coding sequence is TGTGCCAGCAGCGTAGTCCCCGTGGACAAAGTATCCTATGGCTACACCTTC. Supplemented by reference TRBV9 and TRBJ1-2, the full variable domain reads DSGVTQTPKHLITATGQRVTLRCSPRSGDLSVYWYQQSLDQGLQFLIQYYNGEERAKGNILERFSAQQFPDLHSELNLSSLELGDSALYFCASSVVPVDKVSYGYTFGSGTRLTVV.

This clonotype was found a few times. This rearrangement joins TRBV9 to TRBJ2-7; D not certain. Deletions cut 0 bases from V and 0 bases from J, with 10 bases between. There are 15 residues in the CDR3. Germline V gives CDR1 SGDLS, CDR2 YYNGEE. CDR3 protein: CASSVGTSSSYEQYF. The CDR3 region has the DNA TGTGCCAGCAGCGTAGGGACCTCCTCCTCCTACGAGCAGTACTTC.

The chain is built from TRBV4-1 and TRBJ2-3, with 7 positions matching TRBD2. Germline V gene sequence: CDR1 MGHRA, CDR2 YSYEKL. V dropped 5 bases and J dropped 5; count of bases not matched to a gene: 10. The CDR3 is made up of 15 amino acids. CDR3 nucleotide sequence: TGCGCCAGCAGCTACCTAGCGGAGGGCGAAGATACGCAGTATTTT. It codes for CASSYLAEGEDTQYF.

This clonotype was found a few times. This chain links TRBV5-1 with TRBJ1-1; perhaps TRBD1 as D (5 bases). The CDR3 sequence is 15 residues long. Trimming cost V 8 bases and J 6 bases, with 23 bases left between them. Germline V CDR1 and CDR2: SGHRS, YFSETQ. CDR3 nucleotide sequence: TGCGCCAGGGCGGAGGCACCCCCAGGGTTCCCTGAAGCTTTCTTT. Residues: CARAEAPPGFPEAFF.

This clonotype was observed once. One junction end disagrees with the germline gene, perhaps due to a read error. The rearrangement links TRBV5-1 to TRBJ1-6; 8 bases line up with TRBD1. The CDR3 has 12 amino acids. Germline lookup yields CDR1 SGHRS and CDR2 YFSETQ. CDR3 coding DNA: TGCGCCAGCAGCTTGGGGACAGGGAGGAACCTTTTT. It translates to CASSLGTGRNLF.

The chain uses TRBV6-6 and TRBJ1-2; no definite D call. Trimming pared 2 bases from V and 4 bases from J, leaving 11 bases between. The germline V gene encodes CDR1 MNHNY and CDR2 SVGAGI (reference sequence). The CDR3 consists of 14 residues. The CDR3 region has the DNA TGTGCCAGCAGTTACATTAGAGACCCCTATGGCTACACCTTC. It is translated as CASSYIRDPYGYTF.